In its sample, the clone carrying this T cell receptor (beta chain) was seen once. Its specificity is not known. Measured with immunoSEQ multiplex PCR; TCRdb has only the in-frame clones, and not every one. Among 400,000 to 500,000 clones, roughly 87% were seen once, and the ten largest hold about 2.4%. This specimen belongs to a study of Ad26.COV2.S vaccination and SARS-CoV-2 variants. Whole-study findings and limits: Assessments of TCR breadth and depth may have underestimated the total T cell responses.

As to treatment: approximately 18 received Ad26.COV2.S at low or high dose, single or two shots; roughly 5 received placebo; per-sample allocation not given. Day 63 after the first injection of vaccine or placebo was the sampling time. CDR1 is SGHTA and CDR2 is FQGNSA in the germline V gene. This CDR3 spans 14 amino acids. V gave up 4 bases and J gave up 2 bases, with 11 bases separating them. The chain uses TRBV7-2 and TRBJ1-1; no clear D. The starting material was peripheral blood, obtained in a trial of Ad26.COV2.S vaccine versus placebo. This TCR was sampled from a person between 18 and 65 years old who received the Ad26.COV2.S COVID-19 vaccine or a placebo. The CDR3 bases are TGTGCCAGCAGCTACCGGGGAAGTAACACTGAAGCTTTCTTT. Translated: CASSYRGSNTEAFF.